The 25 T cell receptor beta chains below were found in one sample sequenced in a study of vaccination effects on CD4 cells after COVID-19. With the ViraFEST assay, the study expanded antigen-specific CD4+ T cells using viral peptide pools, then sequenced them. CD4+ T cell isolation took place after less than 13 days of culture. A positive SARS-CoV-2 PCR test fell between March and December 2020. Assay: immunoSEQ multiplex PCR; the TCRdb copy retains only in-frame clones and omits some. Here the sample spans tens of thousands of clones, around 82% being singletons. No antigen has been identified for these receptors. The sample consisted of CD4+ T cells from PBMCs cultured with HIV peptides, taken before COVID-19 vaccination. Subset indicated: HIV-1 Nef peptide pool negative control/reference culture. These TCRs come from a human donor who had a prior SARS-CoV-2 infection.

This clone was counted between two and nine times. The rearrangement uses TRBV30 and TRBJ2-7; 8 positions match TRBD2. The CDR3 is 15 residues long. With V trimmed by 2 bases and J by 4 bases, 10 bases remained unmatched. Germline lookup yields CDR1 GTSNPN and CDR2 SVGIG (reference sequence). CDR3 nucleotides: TGTGCCTGGAGTCCGGGACTAGGAATAGGTTACGAGCAGTACTTC. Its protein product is CAWSPGLGIGYEQYF.

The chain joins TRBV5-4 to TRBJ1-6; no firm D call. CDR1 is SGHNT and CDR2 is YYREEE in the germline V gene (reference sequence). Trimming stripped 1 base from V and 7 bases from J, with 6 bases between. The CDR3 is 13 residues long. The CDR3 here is CASSLSHNSPLHF. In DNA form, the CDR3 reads TGTGCCAGCAGCTTGTCGCACAATTCACCCCTCCACTTT.

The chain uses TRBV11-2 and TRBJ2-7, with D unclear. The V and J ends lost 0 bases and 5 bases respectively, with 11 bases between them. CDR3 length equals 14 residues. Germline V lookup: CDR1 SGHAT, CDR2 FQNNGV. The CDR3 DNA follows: TGTGCCAGCAGCTTAGAGGTCGGGTTCGACGAGCAGTACTTC. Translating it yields CASSLEVGFDEQYF.

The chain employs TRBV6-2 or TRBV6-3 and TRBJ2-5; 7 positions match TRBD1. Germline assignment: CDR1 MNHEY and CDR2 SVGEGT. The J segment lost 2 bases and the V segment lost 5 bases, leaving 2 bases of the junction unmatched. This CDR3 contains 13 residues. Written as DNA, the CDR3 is TGTGCCAGCAGTCGGGACAGACAAGAGACCCAGTACTTC. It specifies CASSRDRQETQYF.

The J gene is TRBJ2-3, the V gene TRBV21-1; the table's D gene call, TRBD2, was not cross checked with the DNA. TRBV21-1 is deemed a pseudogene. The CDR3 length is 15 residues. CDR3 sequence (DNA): TGTGCCAGCAGCAAAGAGGGACTAGCTCTAAATACGCAGTATTTT. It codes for CASSKEGLALNTQYF.

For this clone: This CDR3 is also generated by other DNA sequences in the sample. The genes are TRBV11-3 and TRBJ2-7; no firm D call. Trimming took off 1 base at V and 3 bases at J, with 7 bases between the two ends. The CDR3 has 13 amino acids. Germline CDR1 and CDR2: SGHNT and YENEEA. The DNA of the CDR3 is TGTGCCAGCAGCTTAGGGGCAGACTACGAGCAGTACTTC. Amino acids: CASSLGADYEQYF.

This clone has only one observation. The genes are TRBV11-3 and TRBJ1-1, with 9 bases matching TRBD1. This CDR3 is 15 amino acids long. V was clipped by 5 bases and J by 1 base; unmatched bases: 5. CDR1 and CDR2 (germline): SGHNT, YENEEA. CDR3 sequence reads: CASSPGTGRNTEAFF. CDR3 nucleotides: TGTGCCAGCAGCCCGGGGACAGGGCGGAACACTGAAGCTTTCTTT.

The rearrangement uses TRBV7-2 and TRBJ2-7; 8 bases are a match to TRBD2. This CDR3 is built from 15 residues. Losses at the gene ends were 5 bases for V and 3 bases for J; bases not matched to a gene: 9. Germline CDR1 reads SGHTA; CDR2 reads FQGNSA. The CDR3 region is CASSPVAGYGYEQYF. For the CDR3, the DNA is TGTGCCAGCAGCCCAGTAGCGGGGTACGGCTACGAGCAGTACTTC.

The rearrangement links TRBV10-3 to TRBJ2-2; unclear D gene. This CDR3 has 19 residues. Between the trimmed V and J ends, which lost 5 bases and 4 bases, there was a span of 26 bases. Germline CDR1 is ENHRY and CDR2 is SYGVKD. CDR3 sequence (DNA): TGTGCCATCAGTTCCCGTATCATTCGGCCGTCGGGTAGCACCGGGGAGCTGTTTTTT. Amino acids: CAISSRIIRPSGSTGELFF.

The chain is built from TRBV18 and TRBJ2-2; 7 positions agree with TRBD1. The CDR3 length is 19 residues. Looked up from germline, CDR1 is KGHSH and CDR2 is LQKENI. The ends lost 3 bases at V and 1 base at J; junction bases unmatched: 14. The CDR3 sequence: CASSPTRLYDRVNTGELFF. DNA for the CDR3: TGTGCCAGCTCACCGACACGCCTATACGACAGGGTGAACACCGGGGAGCTGTTTTTT.

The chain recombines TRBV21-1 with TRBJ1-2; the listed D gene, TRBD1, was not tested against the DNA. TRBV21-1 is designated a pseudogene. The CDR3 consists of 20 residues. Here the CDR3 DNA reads TGTGCCAGCAGCAAATCATCGCGGCAGGGGGCTTATAACCTAAACTATGGCTACACCTTC. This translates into CASSKSSRQGAYNLNYGYTF.

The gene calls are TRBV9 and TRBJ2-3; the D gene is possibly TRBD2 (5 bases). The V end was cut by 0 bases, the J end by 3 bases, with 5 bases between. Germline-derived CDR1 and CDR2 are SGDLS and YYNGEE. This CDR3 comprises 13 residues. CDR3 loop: CASSVGGTDTQYF. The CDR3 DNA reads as TGTGCCAGCAGCGTAGGAGGGACAGATACGCAGTATTTT.

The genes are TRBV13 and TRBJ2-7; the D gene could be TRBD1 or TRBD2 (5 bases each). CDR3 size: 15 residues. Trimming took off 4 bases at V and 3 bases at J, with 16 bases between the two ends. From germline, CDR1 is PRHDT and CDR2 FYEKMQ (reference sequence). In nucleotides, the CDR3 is TGTGCCAGCAGCTCGAAACAGGACTTAGACTACGAGCAGTACTTC. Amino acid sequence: CASSSKQDLDYEQYF.

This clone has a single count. This CDR3 is CASSPGQRGEKLFF. In DNA, the CDR3 is TGTGCCAGCAGCCCGGGACAGAGGGGTGAAAAACTGTTTTTT. The rearrangement joins TRBV7-2 to TRBJ1-4; TRBD1 agrees at 7 bases. After removal of 5 bases from V and 7 bases from J, the junction contained 7 bases not matched to a gene. Germline CDR1 SGHTA, CDR2 FQGNSA. This CDR3 has 14 residues.

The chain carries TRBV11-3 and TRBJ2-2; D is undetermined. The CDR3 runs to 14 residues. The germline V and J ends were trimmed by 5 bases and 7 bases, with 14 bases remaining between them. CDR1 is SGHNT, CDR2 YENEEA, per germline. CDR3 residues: CASSLEAVVGELFF. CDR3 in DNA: TGTGCCAGCAGCCTCGAAGCAGTGGTCGGGGAGCTGTTTTTT.

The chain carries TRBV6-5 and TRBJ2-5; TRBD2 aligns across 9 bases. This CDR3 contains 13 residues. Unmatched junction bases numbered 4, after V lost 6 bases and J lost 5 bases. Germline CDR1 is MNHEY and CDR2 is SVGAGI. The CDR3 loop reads CASSRGRAETQYF. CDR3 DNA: TGTGCCAGCAGCCGCGGGAGGGCCGAGACCCAGTACTTC.

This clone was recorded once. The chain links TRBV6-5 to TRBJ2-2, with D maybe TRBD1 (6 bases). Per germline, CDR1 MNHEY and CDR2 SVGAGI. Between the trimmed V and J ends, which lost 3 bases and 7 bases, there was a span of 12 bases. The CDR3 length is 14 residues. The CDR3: CASSYPTGDGELFF. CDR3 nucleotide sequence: TGTGCCAGCAGTTATCCGACAGGAGACGGGGAGCTGTTTTTT.

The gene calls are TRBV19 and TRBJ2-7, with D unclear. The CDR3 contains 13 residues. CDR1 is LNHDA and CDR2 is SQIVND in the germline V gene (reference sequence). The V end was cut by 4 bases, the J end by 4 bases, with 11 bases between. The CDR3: CASSKTVEYEQYF. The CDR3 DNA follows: TGTGCCAGTAGTAAGACGGTGGAGTACGAGCAGTACTTC.

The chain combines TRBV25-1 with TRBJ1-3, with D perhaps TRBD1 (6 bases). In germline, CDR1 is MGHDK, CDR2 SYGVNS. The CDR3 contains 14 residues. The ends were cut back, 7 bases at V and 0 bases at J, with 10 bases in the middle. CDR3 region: CASNGGLSGNTIYF. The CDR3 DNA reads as TGTGCCAGCAATGGGGGGCTCTCTGGAAACACCATATATTTT.

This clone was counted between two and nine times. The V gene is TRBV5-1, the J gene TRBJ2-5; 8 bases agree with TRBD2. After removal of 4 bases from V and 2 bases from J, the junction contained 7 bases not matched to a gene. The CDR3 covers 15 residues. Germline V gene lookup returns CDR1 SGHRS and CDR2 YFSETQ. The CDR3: CASSPGLVTQETQYF. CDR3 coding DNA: TGCGCCAGCAGCCCGGGACTAGTAACTCAAGAGACCCAGTACTTC. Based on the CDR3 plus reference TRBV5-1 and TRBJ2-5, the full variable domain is KAGVTQTPRYLIKTRGQQVTLSCSPISGHRSVSWYQQTPGQGLQFLFEYFSETQRNKGNFPGRFSGRQFSNSRSEMNVSTLELGDSALYLCASSPGLVTQETQYFGPGTRLLVL.

The CDR3 is CASSPYNEKLFF. The CDR3 region has the DNA TGTGCCAGCAGCCCTTACAACGAAAAACTGTTTTTT. This chain joins TRBV7-2 and TRBJ1-4; D not resolved. V lost 5 bases and J lost 8, with 9 bases in between. The CDR3 loop spans 12 amino acids. From germline, CDR1 is SGHTA and CDR2 FQGNSA.

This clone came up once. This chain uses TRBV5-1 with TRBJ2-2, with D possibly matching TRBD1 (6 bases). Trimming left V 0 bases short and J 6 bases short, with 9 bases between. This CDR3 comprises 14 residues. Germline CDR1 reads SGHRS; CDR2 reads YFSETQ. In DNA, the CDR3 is TGCGCCAGCAGCTTGGTGGGGGCTCCCGGGGAGCTGTTTTTT. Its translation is CASSLVGAPGELFF.

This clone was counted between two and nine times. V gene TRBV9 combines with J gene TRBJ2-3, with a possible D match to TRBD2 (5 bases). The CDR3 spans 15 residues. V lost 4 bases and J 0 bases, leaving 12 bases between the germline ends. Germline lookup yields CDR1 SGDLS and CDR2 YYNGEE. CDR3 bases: TGTGCCAGCAGCCCTCTAGCCAGAAGCACAGATACGCAGTATTTT. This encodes CASSPLARSTDTQYF.

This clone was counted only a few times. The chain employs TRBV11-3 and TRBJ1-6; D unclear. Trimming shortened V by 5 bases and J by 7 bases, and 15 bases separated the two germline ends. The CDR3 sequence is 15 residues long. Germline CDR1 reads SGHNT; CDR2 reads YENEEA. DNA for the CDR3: TGTGCCAGCAGCGCCCAACAACTTGAGAATTCACCCCTCCACTTT. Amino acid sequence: CASSAQQLENSPLHF. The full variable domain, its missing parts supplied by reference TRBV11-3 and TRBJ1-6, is EAGVVQSPRYKIIEKKQPVAFWCNPISGHNTLYWYLQNLGQGPELLIRYENEEAVDDSQLPKDRFSAERLKGVDSTLKIQPAELGDSAVYLCASSAQQLENSPLHFGNGTRLTVT.

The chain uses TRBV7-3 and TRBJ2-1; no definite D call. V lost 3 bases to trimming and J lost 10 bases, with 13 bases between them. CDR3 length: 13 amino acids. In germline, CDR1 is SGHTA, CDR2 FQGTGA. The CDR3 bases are TGTGCCAGCAGCTTCCAGTCCCCCGGGGAGCAGTTCTTC. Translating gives CASSFQSPGEQFF.